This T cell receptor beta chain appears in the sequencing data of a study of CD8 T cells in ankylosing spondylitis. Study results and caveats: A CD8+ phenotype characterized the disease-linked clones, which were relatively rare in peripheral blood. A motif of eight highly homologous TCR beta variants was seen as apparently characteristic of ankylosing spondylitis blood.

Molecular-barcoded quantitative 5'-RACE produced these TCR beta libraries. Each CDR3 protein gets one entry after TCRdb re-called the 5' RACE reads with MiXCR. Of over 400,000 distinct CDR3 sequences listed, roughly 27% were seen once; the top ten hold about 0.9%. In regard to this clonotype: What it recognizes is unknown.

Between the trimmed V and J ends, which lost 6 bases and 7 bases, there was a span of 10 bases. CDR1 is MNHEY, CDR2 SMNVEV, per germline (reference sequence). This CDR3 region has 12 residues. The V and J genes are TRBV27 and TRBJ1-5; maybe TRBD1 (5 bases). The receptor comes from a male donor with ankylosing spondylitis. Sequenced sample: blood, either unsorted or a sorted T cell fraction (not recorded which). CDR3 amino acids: CASSVRGQPQHF. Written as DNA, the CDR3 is TGTGCCAGCAGCGTACGGGGGCAGCCCCAGCATTTT.